This TCR beta chain was found in a study of T cell changes during pregnancy in multiple sclerosis. Clones were read by immunoSEQ multiplex PCR, and TCRdb kept only the in-frame ones, dropping some. The sample includes roughly 100,000 clones, 91% of them seen just once. Comments on this clone: This specimen includes other DNA sequences encoding the same CDR3.

The CDR3 loop spans 12 amino acids. The V gene's germline CDR1 is SGHTA and CDR2 FQGNSA. V dropped 4 bases and J dropped 11; count of bases not matched to a gene: 6. Sample: peripheral blood, taken before pregnancy. This TCR was sampled from a female donor with multiple sclerosis, enrolled in a pregnancy study. The chain combines TRBV7-2 with TRBJ1-1; 8 bases are a match to TRBD1. The CDR3 is CASSWTGLEAFF. CDR3 in DNA: TGTGCCAGCAGCTGGACAGGGCTTGAGGCTTTCTTT.